A single sample is the source of the 25 T cell receptor beta chains below, sequenced in a study of blood T cell repertoires in COVID-19. This table comes from immunoSEQ multiplex PCR, and its TCRdb copy is limited to in-frame clones, with some not included. The profile covers approximately 230,000 clones, with 80% to 90% appearing a single time and about 15% taken by the ten largest. Source material: PBMCs or T cells enriched from blood (not recorded which). The receptor set was obtained from a woman in her forties or fifties with acute COVID-19.

This rearrangement joins TRBV5-4 to TRBJ2-7; D perhaps matches TRBD2 (6 bases). Per germline, CDR1 SGHNT and CDR2 YYREEE (reference sequence). V lost 0 bases and J 4 bases, leaving 14 bases between the germline ends. This CDR3 is 15 amino acids long. CDR3 bases: TGTGCCAGCAGCTTGGCCGGGGGTTCGGGATACGAGCAGTACTTC. It is translated as CASSLAGGSGYEQYF.

This clone came up a few times. The genes are TRBV7-3 and TRBJ2-1; D unclear. Trimming cost V 5 bases and J 7 bases, with 12 bases left between them. CDR1 and CDR2 (germline): SGHTA, FQGTGA. The CDR3 is 13 residues long. CDR3 region: CASSLTLVNEQFF. The CDR3, as DNA: TGTGCCAGCAGCCTCACGCTAGTAAATGAGCAGTTCTTC. Variable domain in full (rest from reference TRBV7-3 and TRBJ2-1): GAGVSQTPSNKVTEKGKYVELRCDPISGHTALYWYRQSLGQGPEFLIYFQGTGAADDSGLPNDRFFAVRPEGSVSTLKIQRTERGDSAVYLCASSLTLVNEQFFGPGTRLTVL.

The J gene is TRBJ2-7, the V gene TRBV27; the D gene is possibly TRBD1 (5 bases). CDR3 length: 13 residues. Looked up from germline, CDR1 is MNHEY and CDR2 is SMNVEV (reference sequence). The V end was cut by 6 bases, the J end by 4 bases, with 13 bases between. DNA of the CDR3: TGTGCCAGCAGACAGGCCGTGGGGTACGAGCAGTACTTC. Its translation is CASRQAVGYEQYF.

The chain combines TRBV6-1 with TRBJ1-1, with D perhaps TRBD1 (5 bases). CDR1 MNHNS and CDR2 SASEGT come from the germline V gene. V was cut by 1 base and J by 4 bases, with 16 bases left in between. The CDR3 consists of 16 residues. In DNA form, the CDR3 reads TGTGCCAGCAGTGAAGAGGAGGGCCGGGGGTTCACTGAAGCTTTCTTT. As protein: CASSEEEGRGFTEAFF.

This clone was seen more than once but under ten times. The V call is TRBV7-6, the J call TRBJ2-1; the match to TRBD2 covers 11 bases. This CDR3 contains 19 residues. V lost 3 bases, J lost 4 bases, and 14 bases stayed unmatched. Germline V gene lookup returns CDR1 SGHVS and CDR2 FNYEAQ. CDR3 coding DNA: TGTGCCAGCAGCTTTGGCCTAGCGGGGGGACACGCTCTGTACAATGAGCAGTTCTTC. Protein product: CASSFGLAGGHALYNEQFF.

In its sample, this clone was seen once. J is TRBJ2-5 and V is TRBV7-7, with 10 bases aligning to TRBD2. V was pared by 5 bases and J by 1 base, with 7 bases of the junction left unmatched. The CDR3 runs 16 residues. Germline V gene lookup returns CDR1 SSHAT and CDR2 FNYEAQ (reference sequence). The CDR3 here is CASSLLAGASQETQYF. The CDR3 bases are TGTGCCAGCAGCCTGCTAGCGGGAGCCAGCCAAGAGACCCAGTACTTC.

The rearrangement uses TRBV11-1 and TRBJ1-1; D is perhaps TRBD1 (6 bases). The CDR3 is 15 residues long. The ends were cut back, 5 bases at V and 1 base at J, with 14 bases in the middle. Germline lookup yields CDR1 SGHAT and CDR2 FQDESV (reference sequence). The CDR3 DNA sequence: TGTGCCAGCAGCCCCGCCTTACAGGGGAACACTGAAGCTTTCTTT. It codes for CASSPALQGNTEAFF.

The chain couples TRBV4-3 to TRBJ2-2; D gene unclear. CDR1 LGHNA and CDR2 YSLEER come from the germline V gene. The length of the CDR3 is 15 residues. The V and J ends lost 2 bases and 1 base respectively, with 8 bases between them. The CDR3 DNA reads as TGCGCCAGCAGCCAACAAACGGGGAACACCGGGGAGCTGTTTTTT. This codes for CASSQQTGNTGELFF.

V usage is TRBV7-8 and J usage is TRBJ2-7; 7 bases agree with TRBD1. J lost 6 bases, V lost 5 bases, and 1 base had no gene match. Per the germline V gene, CDR1 is SGHVS and CDR2 is FQNEAQ. The CDR3 covers 11 residues. CDR3: CASSRQGEQYF. Here the CDR3 DNA reads TGTGCCAGCAGCAGACAGGGCGAGCAGTACTTC.

The rearrangement uses TRBV2 and TRBJ2-1, with 8 bases matching TRBD2. This CDR3 spans 16 amino acids. V was clipped by 8 bases and J by 8 bases; unmatched bases: 17. Germline CDR1 reads SNHLY; CDR2 reads FYNNEI. The CDR3: CASEISGTSGSDEQFF. CDR3 coding DNA: TGTGCCAGCGAAATTTCCGGGACTAGTGGGTCAGATGAGCAGTTCTTC.

The chain couples TRBV4-2 to TRBJ2-2; D might be TRBD1 (6 bases). V shed 2 bases and J shed 1 base, with 8 bases lying between them. CDR3 size: 15 residues. Per the germline V gene, CDR1 is LGHNA and CDR2 is YNFKEQ. The CDR3 region is CASSQPGQNTGELFF. The CDR3 region has the DNA TGTGCCAGCAGCCAACCGGGACAGAACACCGGGGAGCTGTTTTTT.

The V and J genes are TRBV30 and TRBJ1-5; weak D call: TRBD1 (6 bases). The CDR3 is made up of 13 amino acids. Per germline, CDR1 GTSNPN and CDR2 SVGIG (reference sequence). V shed 2 bases and J shed 5 bases, with 10 bases lying between them. In nucleotides, the CDR3 is TGTGCCTGGAGTACAGGGAACGATCAGCCCCAGCATTTT. Its protein is CAWSTGNDQPQHF.

J is TRBJ1-2 and V is TRBV7-9; D call uncertain. From germline, CDR1 is SEHNR and CDR2 FQNEAQ (reference sequence). Between the trimmed V and J ends, which lost 4 bases and 0 bases, there was a span of 18 bases. CDR3 length: 17 residues. CDR3 region: CASSSLPGFGANYGYTF. CDR3 coding DNA: TGTGCCAGCAGCTCCCTGCCCGGATTTGGAGCTAACTATGGCTACACCTTC.

The rearrangement links TRBV28 to TRBJ1-1, with unresolved D. The CDR3 runs to 14 residues. Germline CDR1 reads MDHEN; CDR2 reads SYDVKM. Trimming pared 6 bases from V and 0 bases from J, leaving 11 bases between. The CDR3 DNA reads TGTGCCAGCAGCCCACCGAGTCTGAACACTGAAGCTTTCTTT. Residues: CASSPPSLNTEAFF.

The chain recombines TRBV28 with TRBJ2-3; possible D gene TRBD2, 6 bases. The CDR3 length is 12 residues. The V gene lost 6 bases and the J gene lost 8 bases, with 12 bases spanning the gap. Germline V lookup: CDR1 MDHEN, CDR2 SYDVKM. The CDR3: CASSPLGGTQYF. The DNA of the CDR3 is TGTGCCAGCAGCCCTCTCGGGGGTACGCAGTATTTT.

There are a few counts of this clone. V and J are TRBV7-2 and TRBJ2-5; 8 bases line up with TRBD1. This CDR3 comprises 15 residues. The germline gives CDR1 SGHTA, CDR2 FQGNSA. With V trimmed by 4 bases and J by 6 bases, 10 bases remained unmatched. CDR3 DNA: TGTGCCAGCAGCTCGACCCGGACAGGGACGAAGACCCAGTACTTC. Its protein is CASSSTRTGTKTQYF.

The CDR3 bases are TGTGCCAGCAGCACGTCAGGGTACCCGGTCACAGATACGCAGTATTTT. Translated: CASSTSGYPVTDTQYF. The genes are TRBV7-6 and TRBJ2-3; D may be TRBD1 (5 bases). The CDR3 is 16 residues long. Trimming shortened V by 5 bases and J by 2 bases, and 17 bases separated the two germline ends. Germline V gene lookup returns CDR1 SGHVS and CDR2 FNYEAQ.

The chain recombines TRBV24-1 with TRBJ1-5; D remains unclear. The V gene lost 6 bases and the J gene lost 6 bases, with 8 bases spanning the gap. Germline V gene lookup returns CDR1 KGHDR and CDR2 SFDVKD. The CDR3 runs 12 residues. In DNA form, the CDR3 reads TGTGCCACCAGTCAAGCGGGTCAGCCCCAGCATTTT. Its protein product is CATSQAGQPQHF.

CDR3 sequence: CASSFFFARGAFF. As DNA, the CDR3 is TGTGCCAGCAGCTTCTTCTTTGCTAGGGGAGCTTTCTTT. This chain uses TRBV11-2 with TRBJ1-1; D may be TRBD1 (5 bases). V dropped 3 bases and J dropped 10 bases, with 15 bases sitting between them. Germline V gene data show CDR1 as SGHAT and CDR2 as FQNNGV. This CDR3 is 13 amino acids long.

J is TRBJ2-3 and V is TRBV18; 9 positions agree with TRBD1. Germline CDR1 and CDR2: KGHSH and LQKENI. The CDR3 length is 13 residues. Trimming removed 10 bases from V and 3 bases from J; junction bases left unmatched: 5. CDR3 region: CANSGQGTDTQYF. The CDR3 bases are TGTGCCAACTCCGGACAGGGGACAGATACGCAGTATTTT.

The V and J genes are TRBV18 and TRBJ1-2; 9 bases align to TRBD1. CDR1 and CDR2 (germline): KGHSH, LQKENI. Trimming took 3 bases from V and 6 from J; bases not matched to a gene: 5. This CDR3 is 14 amino acids long. The CDR3 DNA sequence: TGTGCCAGCTCACCTACAGGGGGCTCGGATGGCTACACCTTC. It specifies CASSPTGGSDGYTF.

The chain links TRBV12-3 or TRBV12-4 to TRBJ1-2, with D perhaps matching TRBD1 (5 bases). CDR3 length equals 12 residues. V lost 5 bases and J 7 bases, leaving 11 bases between the germline ends. The CDR3 DNA reads TGTGCCAGCAGTCCTCAGGGATTTGGCTACACCTTC. Its protein is CASSPQGFGYTF.

On this clone: A read error may account for a junction end that differs from germline. This chain joins TRBV5-8 and TRBJ2-7, with D hard to call. The CDR3 spans 11 residues. Germline values: CDR1 SGHTS, CDR2 YDEGEE. The CDR3 coding sequence is TGTGCCAGCAGCGTCTCCCACGAGCAGTACTTC. Encoded protein: CASSVSHEQYF.

The CDR3 loop is CSVKGQGGTSGRVVEQYF. In DNA form, the CDR3 reads TGCAGCGTCAAAGGACAGGGGGGGACTAGCGGGCGGGTCGTCGAGCAGTACTTC. This sequence joins TRBV29-1 and TRBJ2-7; 12 bases are shared with TRBD2. The CDR3 covers 18 residues. Germline V gene lookup returns CDR1 SQVTM and CDR2 ANQGSEA. The trim removed 6 bases at V and 6 bases at J, leaving 21 bases unmatched.

The gene calls are TRBV4-1 and TRBJ2-3, with 10 positions matching TRBD1. Germline V gene lookup returns CDR1 MGHRA and CDR2 YSYEKL. The CDR3 is made up of 20 amino acids. Trimming at V came to 0 bases and at J to 4 bases, leaving 16 bases not matched to a gene. The CDR3 DNA reads TGCGCCAGCAGCCAAGATGATCCAGCAGGGGGTGGGACAGGGGCAGATACGCAGTATTTT. Amino acid sequence: CASSQDDPAGGGTGADTQYF.